Listed below are T cell receptor beta chains from one sample, sequenced in a study of regulatory T cells in long-lasting Graves disease. Each CDR3 protein is one row after TCRdb ran MiXCR on the multiplex PCR reads. Among about half a million distinct CDR3 sequences listed, about 22% were seen once. The sample here was peripheral blood mononuclear cells (PBMCs), taken when the disease was refractory, from a patient treated with antithyroid drugs. The receptors originated from a female donor with Graves disease. CDR3s include the opening cysteine and the closing phenylalanine or tryptophan. Each record gives: V gene, D gene, clone size, J gene, CDR3 DNA, CDR3 protein. D genes are given only for firm matches. Not every row has a clone size; where given, it reads once, few, many or a size class.

>TRBV6-2/TRBV6-3|-|-|TRBJ1-1
TGTGCCAGCAGTTATTTCGGTGGCACTGAAGCTTTCTTT
CASSYFGGTEAFF
>TRBV6-1|TRBD1|many|TRBJ2-5
TGTGCCAGCAGCCCCGGACAGGGGATAGAGACCCAGTACTTC
CASSPGQGIETQYF
>TRBV6-1|-|many|TRBJ1-2
TGTGCCAGCAAAGGATTTGACTATGGCTACACCTTC
CASKGFDYGYTF
>TRBV3-1|-|-|TRBJ2-4
TGTGCCAGCAGCCTCGACATCTCCTCCTCCGACGGACGGAACTATAAAGTGGTTCAGTACTTC
CASSLDISSSDGRNYKVVQYF
>TRBV30|-|once|TRBJ2-7
TGTGCCCGGGCTCAGGTGGACGAGCAGTACTTC
CARAQVDEQYF
>TRBV5-1|-|many|TRBJ1-2
TGCGCCAGCAGCCCTGACAGCTCTTATGGCTACACCTTC
CASSPDSSYGYTF
>TRBV29-1|TRBD1|many|TRBJ1-1
TGCAGCGTTCCCGGGACAGTGAACACTGAAGCTTTCTTT
CSVPGTVNTEAFF
>TRBV5-1|TRBD1|few|TRBJ1-4
TGCGCCAGCAGCTTGGGACCCGGGACAGCAAGCGAAAAACTGTTTTTT
CASSLGPGTASEKLFF
>TRBV13|TRBD1|few|TRBJ1-3
TGTGCCAGCAGCCCGGGGGGACAGGGAAACACCATATATTTT
CASSPGGQGNTIYF
>TRBV12-5|TRBD2|-|TRBJ2-5
TGTGCTAGTGGCCTGCGGGGACTAGCCCCAGAGACCCAGTACTTC
CASGLRGLAPETQYF
>TRBV24-1|-|-|TRBJ1-2
TGTGCCACCAGTGGTCAGGACAGCTATGGCTACACCTTC
CATSGQDSYGYTF
>TRBV14|-|few|TRBJ2-6
TGTGCCAGCAGCCAAGTGTCTGGGGCCAACGTCCTGACTTTC
CASSQVSGANVLTF
>TRBV12-3/TRBV12-4|TRBD1|many|TRBJ2-2
TGTGCCAGCAGTTTTAGGGGACAGGGGGCGAACACCGGGGAGCTGTTTTTT
CASSFRGQGANTGELFF
>TRBV19|-|-|TRBJ1-3
TGTGCCAGTAGTGACGGACACCCTTCTGGAAACACCATATATTTT
CASSDGHPSGNTIYF